This T cell receptor beta chain was documented in a study of T cell repertoires in cytomegalovirus infection (dated by TCRdb to between 2019 and 2020). With respect to the entire study: Donor HLA type was relevant to the analysis, because carriage of CMV infection together with the matching HLA type was indicated by public TCR beta signatures.

Paper-wide results and their limitations: Cumulative frequency of public TCR beta family members discriminated carriers of CMV infection plus the relevant HLA type in this cohort and an independent 352-donor cohort. The ex vivo response was dominated by HLA-C-restricted CMV-specific TCR beta clonotypes, which also provided the single most frequent clonotype in two of eight donors.

The CDR3 measures 16 amino acids from cysteine to phenylalanine. Just the 48-base CDR3 DNA is kept, in frame starting at base 1. Relative to germline, V is missing 6 bases and J is missing 3 bases, with 12 bases of the junction outside any gene match. Taken from the germline V gene, the CDR1 and CDR2 loops are SGHVS and FQNEAQ. The instrument was an Illumina HiSeq 1500. TCRdb took the public reads, trimmed them with fastp at Q25, ran MiXCR for clone calling and kept in-frame beta chains. CDR3 protein duplicates are merged, each entry listing the most common genes and DNA. The sample data list approximately 200,000 distinct CDR3 sequences, and 28% of these were observed just once. In total, the top ten clones hold around 29% of the sample. This clonotype was observed at least ten times. It has no known antigen specificity. Qualities for individual bases were not recorded, and no much larger clone is one base off.

Sequencing input: PBMCs. The clonotype was recovered from a human donor in good health (CMV status not recorded). Some clones in this sample may be carry-over from other donors' samples. Here the chain combines TRBV7-8 and TRBJ2-3; the central 7 bases match TRBD2. The CDR3 in this case is CASSSGTKKTTDTQYF. The bases read TGTGCCAGCAGTTCCGGGACTAAGAAAACTACAGATACGCAGTATTTT. This CDR3, with the reference TRBV7-8 and TRBJ2-3 proteins standing in past its ends, gives the full variable domain GAGVSQSPRYKVAKRGQDVALRCDPISGHVSLFWYQQALGQGPEFLTYFQNEAQLDKSGLPSDRFFAERPEGSVSTLKIQRTQQEDSAVYLCASSSGTKKTTDTQYFGPGTRLTVL.